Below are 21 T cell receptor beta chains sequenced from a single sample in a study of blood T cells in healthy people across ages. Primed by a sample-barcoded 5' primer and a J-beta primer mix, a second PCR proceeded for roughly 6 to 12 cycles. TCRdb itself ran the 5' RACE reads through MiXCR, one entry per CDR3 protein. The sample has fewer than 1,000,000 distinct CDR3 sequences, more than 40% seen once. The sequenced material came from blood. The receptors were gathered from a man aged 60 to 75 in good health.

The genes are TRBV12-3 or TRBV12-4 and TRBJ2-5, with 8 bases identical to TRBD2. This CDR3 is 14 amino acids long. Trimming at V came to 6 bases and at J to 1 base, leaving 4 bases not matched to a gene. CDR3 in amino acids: CASSQAGAQETQYF. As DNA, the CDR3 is TGTGCCAGCAGCCAAGCGGGGGCCCAAGAGACCCAGTACTTC.

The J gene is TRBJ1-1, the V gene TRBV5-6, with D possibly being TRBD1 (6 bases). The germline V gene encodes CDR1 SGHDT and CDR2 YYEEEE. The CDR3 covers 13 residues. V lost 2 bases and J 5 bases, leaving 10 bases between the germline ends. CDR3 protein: CASSFPQGTEAFF. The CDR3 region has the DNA TGTGCCAGCAGCTTCCCCCAGGGGACTGAAGCTTTCTTT.

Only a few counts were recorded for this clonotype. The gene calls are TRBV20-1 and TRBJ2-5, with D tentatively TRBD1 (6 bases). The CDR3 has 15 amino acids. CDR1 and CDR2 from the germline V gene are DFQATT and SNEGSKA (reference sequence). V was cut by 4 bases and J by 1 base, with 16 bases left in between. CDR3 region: CSATGTIYPQETQYF. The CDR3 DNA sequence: TGCAGTGCTACCGGGACAATTTATCCCCAAGAGACCCAGTACTTC.

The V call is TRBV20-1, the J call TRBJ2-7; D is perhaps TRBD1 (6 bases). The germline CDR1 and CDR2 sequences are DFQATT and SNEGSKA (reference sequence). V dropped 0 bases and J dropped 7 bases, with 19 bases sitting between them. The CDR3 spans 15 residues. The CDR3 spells CSARDLQGAGWEQYF. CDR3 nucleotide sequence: TGCAGTGCTAGAGACCTACAGGGTGCAGGATGGGAGCAGTACTTC.

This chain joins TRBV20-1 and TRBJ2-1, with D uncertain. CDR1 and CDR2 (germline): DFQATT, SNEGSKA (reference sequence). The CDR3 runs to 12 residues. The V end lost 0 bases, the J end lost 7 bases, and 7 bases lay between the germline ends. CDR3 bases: TGCAGTGCTAGAGATGGTAGGAATGAGCAGTTCTTC. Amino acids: CSARDGRNEQFF.

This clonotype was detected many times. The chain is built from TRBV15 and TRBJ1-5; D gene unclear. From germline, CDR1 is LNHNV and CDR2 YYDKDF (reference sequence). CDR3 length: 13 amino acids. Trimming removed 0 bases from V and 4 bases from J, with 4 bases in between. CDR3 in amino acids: CATSREGNQPQHF. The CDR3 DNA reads TGTGCCACCAGCAGAGAGGGTAATCAGCCCCAGCATTTT.

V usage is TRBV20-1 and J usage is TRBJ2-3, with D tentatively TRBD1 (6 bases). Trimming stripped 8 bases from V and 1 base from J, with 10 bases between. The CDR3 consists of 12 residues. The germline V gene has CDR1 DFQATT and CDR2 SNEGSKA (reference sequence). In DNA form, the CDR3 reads TGCAGTACGGACAGTGGCACAGATACGCAGTATTTT. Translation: CSTDSGTDTQYF.

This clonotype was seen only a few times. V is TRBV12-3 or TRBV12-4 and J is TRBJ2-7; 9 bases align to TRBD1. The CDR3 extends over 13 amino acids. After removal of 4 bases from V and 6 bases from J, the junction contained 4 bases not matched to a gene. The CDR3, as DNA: TGTGCCAGCAGTTCGACAGGGGGGGGCGAGCAGTACTTC. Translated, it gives CASSSTGGGEQYF.

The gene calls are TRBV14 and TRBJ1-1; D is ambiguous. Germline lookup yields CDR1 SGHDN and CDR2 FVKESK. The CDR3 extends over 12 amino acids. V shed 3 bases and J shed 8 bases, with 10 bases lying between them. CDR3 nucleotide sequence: TGTGCCAGCAGCCAGGCCGGGCCCGAAGCTTTCTTT. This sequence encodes CASSQAGPEAFF.

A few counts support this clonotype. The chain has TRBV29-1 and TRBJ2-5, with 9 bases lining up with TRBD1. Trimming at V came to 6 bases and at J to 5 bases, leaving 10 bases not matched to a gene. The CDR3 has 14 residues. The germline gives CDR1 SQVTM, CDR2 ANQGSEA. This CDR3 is CSVVRGTGKETQYF. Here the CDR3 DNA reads TGCAGCGTAGTCCGAGGGACAGGGAAGGAGACCCAGTACTTC.

The CDR3 spells CASSEGWAQETQYF. CDR3 nucleotide sequence: TGTGCCAGCAGTGAAGGGTGGGCACAAGAGACCCAGTACTTC. This chain joins TRBV6-1 and TRBJ2-5; no definite D call. Germline V gives CDR1 MNHNS, CDR2 SASEGT. This CDR3 region has 14 residues. Trimming left V 1 base short and J 2 bases short, with 8 bases between.

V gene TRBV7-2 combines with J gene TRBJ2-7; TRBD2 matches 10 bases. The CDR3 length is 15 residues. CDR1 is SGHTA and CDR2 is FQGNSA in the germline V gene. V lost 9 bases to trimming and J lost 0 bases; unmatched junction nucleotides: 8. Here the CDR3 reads CASTIAGGNSYEQYF. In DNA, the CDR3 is TGTGCCAGTACTATAGCGGGGGGTAACTCCTACGAGCAGTACTTC.

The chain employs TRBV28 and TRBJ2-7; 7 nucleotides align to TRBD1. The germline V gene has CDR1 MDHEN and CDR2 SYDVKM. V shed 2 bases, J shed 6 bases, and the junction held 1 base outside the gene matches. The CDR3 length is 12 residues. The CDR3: CASSLRTGEQYF. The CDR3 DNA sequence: TGTGCCAGCAGTTTACGGACAGGCGAGCAGTACTTC.

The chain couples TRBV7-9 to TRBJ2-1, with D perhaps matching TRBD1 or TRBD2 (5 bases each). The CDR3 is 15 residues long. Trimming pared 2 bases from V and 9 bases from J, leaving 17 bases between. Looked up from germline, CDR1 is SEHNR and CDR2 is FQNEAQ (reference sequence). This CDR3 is CASSLFHRRAAEQFF. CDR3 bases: TGTGCCAGCAGCTTATTTCACAGGCGGGCAGCTGAGCAGTTCTTC. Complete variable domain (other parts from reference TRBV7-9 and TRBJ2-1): DTGVSQNPRHKITKRGQNVTFRCDPISEHNRLYWYRQTLGQGPEFLTYFQNEAQLEKSRLLSDRFSAERPKGSFSTLEIQRTEQGDSAMYLCASSLFHRRAAEQFFGPGTRLTVL.

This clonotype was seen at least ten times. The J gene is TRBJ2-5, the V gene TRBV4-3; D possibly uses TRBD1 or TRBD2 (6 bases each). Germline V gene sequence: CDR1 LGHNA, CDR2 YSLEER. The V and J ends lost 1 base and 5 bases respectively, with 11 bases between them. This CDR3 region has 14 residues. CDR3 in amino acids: CASSQGTGRETQYF. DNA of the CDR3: TGCGCCAGCAGCCAAGGCACAGGGAGGGAGACCCAGTACTTC.

CDR3 loop: CASSQGGTAKLTDTQYF. In DNA form, the CDR3 reads TGTGCCAGCAGCCAAGGGGGTACAGCGAAACTTACAGATACGCAGTATTTT. The chain carries TRBV14 and TRBJ2-3; no reliable D call. This CDR3 has 17 amino acids. Trimming stripped 1 base from V and 3 bases from J, with 17 bases between. CDR1 and CDR2 from the germline V gene are SGHDN and FVKESK.

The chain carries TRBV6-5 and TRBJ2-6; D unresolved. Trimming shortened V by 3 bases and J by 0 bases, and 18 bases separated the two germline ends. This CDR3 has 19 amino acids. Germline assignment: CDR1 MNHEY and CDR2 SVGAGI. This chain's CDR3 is CASSYRPVHEDSGANVLTF. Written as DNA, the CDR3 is TGTGCCAGCAGTTATCGTCCGGTACATGAAGACTCTGGGGCCAACGTCCTGACTTTC.

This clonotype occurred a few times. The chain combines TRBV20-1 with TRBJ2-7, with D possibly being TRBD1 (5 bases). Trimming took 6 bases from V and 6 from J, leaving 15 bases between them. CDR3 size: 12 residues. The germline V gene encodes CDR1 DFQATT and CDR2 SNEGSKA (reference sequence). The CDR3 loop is CSAPGPVSEQYF. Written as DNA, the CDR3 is TGCAGTGCCCCAGGGCCTGTTTCCGAGCAGTACTTC.

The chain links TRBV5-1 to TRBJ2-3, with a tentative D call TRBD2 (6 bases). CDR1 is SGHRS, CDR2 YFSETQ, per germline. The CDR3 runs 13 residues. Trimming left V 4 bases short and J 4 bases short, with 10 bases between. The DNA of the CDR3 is TGCGCCAGCAGCGTCGGGGGACCAGATACGCAGTATTTT. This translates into CASSVGGPDTQYF.

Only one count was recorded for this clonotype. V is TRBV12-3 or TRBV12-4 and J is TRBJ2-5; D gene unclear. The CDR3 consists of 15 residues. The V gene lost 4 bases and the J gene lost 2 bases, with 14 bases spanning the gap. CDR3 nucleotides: TGTGCCAGCAGTTCAGGTCTAGGGTATCAAGAGACCCAGTACTTC. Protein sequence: CASSSGLGYQETQYF.

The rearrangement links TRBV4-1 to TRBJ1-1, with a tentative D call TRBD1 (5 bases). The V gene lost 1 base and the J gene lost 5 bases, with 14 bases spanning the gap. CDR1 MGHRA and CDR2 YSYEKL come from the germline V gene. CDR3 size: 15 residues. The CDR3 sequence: CASSQAGGLRTEAFF. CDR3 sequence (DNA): TGCGCCAGCAGCCAAGCGGGGGGTCTTCGGACTGAAGCTTTCTTT.